This record concerns one T cell receptor beta chain sequence. Its cognate antigen is unknown. The data originate from a study of T cell repertoires in ileal Crohn's disease. Study summary: About half of patients got postoperative therapy: around ten thiopurines, fewer than 20 anti-TNF. M6 samples are neoterminal ileum biopsies from postoperative colonoscopy.

TCRdb keeps only in-frame clones here, not all; method: immunoSEQ multiplex PCR. The sample shows 300 to 400 clones, 85% to 95% of them seen only once. Regarding time point: neoterminal ileum biopsy at postoperative endoscopy, about 6 months after surgery. Study conclusions and caveats: Endoscopic recurrence occurred in every patient whose clonality exceeded 26.8%.

Germline V gives CDR1 SEHNR, CDR2 FQNEAQ (reference sequence). Trimming cost V 4 bases and J 4 bases, with 19 bases left between them. CDR3 length: 16 residues. The receptor was derived from an adult with Crohn's disease. Sequenced: ileal tissue. The chain uses TRBV7-9 and TRBJ1-2; TRBD1 might be the D (6 bases). CDR3 sequence reads: CASSSPSWGATYGYTF. The CDR3 region has the DNA TGTGCCAGCAGCTCTCCCAGCTGGGGGGCTACCTATGGCTACACCTTC.